Listed here are 30 T cell receptor beta chains from one sample, sequenced in a study of early T cells in non-severe SARS-CoV-2 infection listed by TCRdb under 2021. To prepare the library, 5' RACE was applied. The sequencer was a NextSeq 500. TCRdb handled the public reads itself, with Q25 trimming in fastp and clone calling in MiXCR, and kept productive beta chains. One record per CDR3 amino acid sequence lists the most common genes and DNA. This sample gives approximately 28,000 distinct CDR3 sequences in total; around 6% of them show up just once. The ten largest make up 34% of the sample. This specimen consisted of whole blood, obtained at baseline. The source is an adult who was a healthcare worker with PCR-confirmed SARS-CoV-2 infection or an uninfected control (not recorded which).

In its sample, this clonotype was seen many times. The CDR3 nucleotides read TGTGCCAGCAGCCAAGGGGCAGGGACTACTGGGGCCAACGTCCTGACTTTC. It specifies CASSQGAGTTGANVLTF. The rearrangement uses TRBV4-2 and TRBJ2-6, with 7 bases aligning to TRBD2. Germline CDR1 is LGHNA and CDR2 is YNFKEQ. V trimming: 1 base; J trimming: 2 bases; junction bases outside the gene matches: 5. The CDR3 runs 17 residues.

In its sample, this clonotype was seen many times. The V and J genes are TRBV11-2 and TRBJ2-1, with 7 nucleotides matching TRBD2. Germline-derived CDR1 and CDR2 are SGHAT and FQNNGV. V lost 2 bases and J lost 8; bases outside the gene matches: 6. The CDR3 has 14 residues. CDR3 residues: CASSLTRLADEQFF. For the CDR3, the DNA is TGTGCCAGCAGCTTAACGCGACTAGCAGATGAGCAGTTCTTC.

The chain is built from TRBV7-9 and TRBJ1-2, with 7 bases that match TRBD1. The germline gives CDR1 SEHNR, CDR2 FQNEAQ (reference sequence). The CDR3 has 13 amino acids. Trimming removed 3 bases from V and 3 bases from J; junction bases left unmatched: 1. The CDR3 loop is CASSLGQHYGYTF. The DNA of the CDR3 is TGTGCCAGCAGCTTGGGACAGCACTATGGCTACACCTTC.

This clonotype appeared many times. The junction differs from germline at one of its ends, possibly a read error. V usage is TRBV24-1 and J usage is TRBJ1-5, with D unresolved. This CDR3 is 13 amino acids long. CDR1 and CDR2 (germline): KGHDR, SFDVKD. The CDR3 DNA sequence: TGTGCCACAAGTGATAATAGCAATCAGCCCCAGCATTTT. Residues: CATSDNSNQPQHF.

This clonotype was observed at least ten times. The chain recombines TRBV6-2 or TRBV6-3 with TRBJ1-5, with 11 bases identical to TRBD1. V shed 8 bases and J 6 bases; nucleotides not matched to a gene: 9. The CDR3 totals 15 residues. The germline V gene encodes CDR1 MNHEY and CDR2 SVGEGT. Written as DNA, the CDR3 is TGTGCCAGCGGGCCCGGGACAGGGGGTTTTCAGCCCCAGCATTTT. Translation gives CASGPGTGGFQPQHF.

This clonotype has more than one count but fewer than ten. This rearrangement joins TRBV18 to TRBJ2-5, with D maybe TRBD1 (5 bases). The CDR3 length is 16 residues. Trimming took 2 bases from V and 0 from J, leaving 13 bases between them. The germline V gene encodes CDR1 KGHSH and CDR2 LQKENI. The CDR3 here is CASSPTAGFHQETQYF. CDR3 bases: TGTGCCAGCTCACCAACCGCAGGGTTTCACCAAGAGACCCAGTACTTC.

This clonotype was seen repeatedly, ten times or more. V usage is TRBV19 and J usage is TRBJ2-7, with D perhaps matching TRBD2 (6 bases). Trimming removed 3 bases from V and 3 bases from J, with 6 bases in between. The germline gives CDR1 LNHDA, CDR2 SQIVND (reference sequence). This CDR3 spans 12 amino acids. The CDR3 loop reads CASSIGGYEQYF. DNA for the CDR3: TGTGCCAGTAGTATCGGGGGCTACGAGCAGTACTTC.

This clonotype was observed many times. The genes are TRBV27 and TRBJ1-2, with 7 bases matching TRBD1. This CDR3 is 14 amino acids long. Germline V gives CDR1 MNHEY, CDR2 SMNVEV (reference sequence). The V and J ends lost 4 bases and 7 bases, in that order; junction bases with no gene match: 9. CDR3 DNA sequence: TGTGCCAGCAGTTCCCCGACAGGGTCTAGTGGCTACACCTTC. It codes for CASSSPTGSSGYTF.

The chain is built from TRBV29-1 and TRBJ2-1, with unresolved D. V shed 6 bases and J shed 0 bases, with 9 bases lying between them. There are 13 residues in the CDR3. CDR1 is SQVTM, CDR2 ANQGSEA, per germline. CDR3: CSVDQFSYNEQFF. The CDR3 DNA reads TGCAGCGTCGACCAATTCTCCTACAATGAGCAGTTCTTC.

This clonotype was counted between two and nine times. The chain carries TRBV10-1 and TRBJ2-3; D possibly corresponds to TRBD2 (6 bases). The germline V and J ends were trimmed by 4 bases and 4 bases, with 9 bases remaining between them. Germline V CDR1 and CDR2: WNHNN, SYGVQD (reference sequence). The CDR3 is 13 amino acids. The CDR3 here is CASSGGTADTQYF. In DNA, the CDR3 is TGCGCCAGCAGTGGCGGGACCGCAGATACGCAGTATTTT.

Many counts were recorded for this clonotype. The chain combines TRBV4-2 with TRBJ1-2; TRBD1 might be the D (6 bases). Germline V gene lookup returns CDR1 LGHNA and CDR2 YNFKEQ. Between the trimmed V and J ends, which lost 0 bases and 5 bases, there was a span of 16 bases. CDR3 length: 16 amino acids. Here the CDR3 reads CASSQEGTGSRYGYTF. DNA for the CDR3: TGTGCCAGCAGCCAAGAAGGAACAGGGAGTCGGTATGGCTACACCTTC.

The chain uses TRBV6-2 or TRBV6-3 and TRBJ2-7, with 10 positions matching TRBD2. Germline V CDR1 and CDR2: MNHEY, SVGEGT. J lost 5 bases, V lost 6 bases, and 7 bases had no gene match. CDR3 length: 14 residues. The CDR3 here is CASRPAGGPHEQYF. CDR3 DNA sequence: TGTGCCAGCAGGCCAGCGGGGGGGCCCCACGAGCAGTACTTC.

This clonotype showed up many times. This chain joins TRBV10-3 and TRBJ2-5; D possibly corresponds to TRBD2 (5 bases). Per the germline V gene, CDR1 is ENHRY and CDR2 is SYGVKD. Trimming removed 0 bases at V and 9 bases at J, with 14 bases between. CDR3 length equals 14 residues. CDR3 nucleotides: TGTGCCATCAGTGAGTCCAACTATCGCGGGTCCCAGTACTTC. This sequence encodes CAISESNYRGSQYF.

Ten or more counts support this clonotype. The V call is TRBV5-1, the J call TRBJ2-7, with D possibly matching TRBD2 (5 bases). The CDR3 loop spans 13 amino acids. The V end lost 1 base, the J end lost 5 bases, and 10 bases lay between the germline ends. Germline V lookup: CDR1 SGHRS, CDR2 YFSETQ. The CDR3 bases are TGCGCCAGCAGCTTGACTAGTACCCACGAGCAGTACTTC. Translated, it gives CASSLTSTHEQYF.

This clonotype was picked up many times. The rearrangement links TRBV19 to TRBJ2-2; 10 bases are a match to TRBD1. CDR3 length: 15 residues. V gave up 4 bases and J gave up 5 bases; unmatched junction bases: 4. Germline lookup yields CDR1 LNHDA and CDR2 SQIVND (reference sequence). This CDR3 is CASSRRTGGTGELFF. DNA for the CDR3: TGTGCCAGTAGTAGACGGACAGGGGGGACCGGGGAGCTGTTTTTT.

This clonotype was observed a handful of times. This sequence joins TRBV12-3 or TRBV12-4 and TRBJ1-2; D is unclear. V lost 2 bases, J lost 6 bases, and 16 bases lay in between. CDR3 length: 15 amino acids. The CDR3 here is CASSLTLGFADGYTF. CDR3 nucleotide sequence: TGTGCCAGCAGTTTAACTCTCGGGTTTGCGGATGGCTACACCTTC.

This clonotype was picked up a small number of times. J is TRBJ2-3 and V is TRBV10-3, with D tentatively TRBD1 or TRBD2 (5 bases each). From germline, CDR1 is ENHRY and CDR2 SYGVKD. V lost 9 bases, J lost 6 bases, and 10 bases lay in between. This CDR3 region has 11 residues. The CDR3 loop reads CAMGEEDTQYF. The DNA for the CDR3 is TGTGCCATGGGGGAAGAGGATACGCAGTATTTT.

The rearrangement joins TRBV12-3 or TRBV12-4 to TRBJ1-5, with D uncertain. The CDR3 consists of 13 residues. The V and J ends lost 5 bases and 7 bases respectively, with 12 bases between them. The CDR3 nucleotides read TGTGCCAGCAGTCCTGGGGTTCGGCAGCCCCAGCATTTT. It codes for CASSPGVRQPQHF.

The chain employs TRBV18 and TRBJ2-7; D perhaps matches TRBD1 (6 bases). The length of the CDR3 is 12 residues. The germline V gene has CDR1 KGHSH and CDR2 LQKENI. V shed 3 bases and J shed 5 bases, with 8 bases lying between them. As DNA, the CDR3 is TGTGCCAGCTCACCGGGGGCCGACGAGCAGTACTTC. Translation gives CASSPGADEQYF.

This clonotype appeared many times. The chain recombines TRBV20-1 with TRBJ2-1; TRBD2 matches 7 bases. CDR3 length: 17 amino acids. Per the germline V gene, CDR1 is DFQATT and CDR2 is SNEGSKA (reference sequence). V gave up 5 bases and J gave up 2 bases; unmatched junction bases: 15. The CDR3 sequence is CSALNRLSGNTYNEQFF. The CDR3 DNA sequence: TGCAGTGCTCTGAACCGACTGAGCGGGAACACCTACAATGAGCAGTTCTTC.

This clonotype showed up many times. The rearrangement links TRBV7-3 to TRBJ2-2; D perhaps matches TRBD1 (6 bases). This CDR3 region has 15 residues. With 2 bases removed from V and 4 bases from J, the gap between germline ends came to 11 bases. Germline-derived CDR1 and CDR2 are SGHTA and FQGTGA. The CDR3 coding sequence is TGTGCCAGCAGCTTATTCCCGACAGGCACCGGGGAGCTGTTTTTT. Protein product: CASSLFPTGTGELFF. The variable domain in full, with the rest retrieved from reference TRBV7-3 and TRBJ2-2, is GAGVSQTPSNKVTEKGKYVELRCDPISGHTALYWYRQSLGQGPEFLIYFQGTGAADDSGLPNDRFFAVRPEGSVSTLKIQRTERGDSAVYLCASSLFPTGTGELFFGEGSRLTVL.

The sample holds many counts of this clonotype. The V call is TRBV7-2, the J call TRBJ2-7; D gene ambiguous. Germline lookup yields CDR1 SGHTA and CDR2 FQGNSA. The CDR3 is 16 residues long. The V and J ends lost 1 base and 0 bases respectively, with 13 bases between them. This CDR3 reads CASSLGQAILSYEQYF. Here the CDR3 DNA reads TGTGCCAGCAGCTTAGGCCAGGCCATTCTCTCCTACGAGCAGTACTTC.

There are many counts of this clonotype. This chain connects TRBV3-1 to TRBJ2-5, with 13 bases fitting TRBD2. CDR1 is LGHDT, CDR2 YNNKEL, per germline (reference sequence). The CDR3 extends over 17 amino acids. V lost 5 bases to trimming and J lost 3 bases; unmatched junction nucleotides: 9. CDR3 DNA sequence: TGTGCCAGCAGCTCCCGGACTAGCGGGAGAGGGGAAGAGACCCAGTACTTC. Protein sequence: CASSSRTSGRGEETQYF.

Many counts were recorded for this clonotype. The chain couples TRBV12-5 to TRBJ1-2; 10 bases are shared with TRBD1. This CDR3 spans 16 amino acids. With 7 bases clipped from V and 1 base from J, the junction kept 9 bases outside the gene matches. The V gene's germline CDR1 is LGHNT and CDR2 FRNRAP. Here the CDR3 reads CASVPDRGRRNYGYTF. The CDR3 DNA is TGTGCTAGTGTTCCGGACAGGGGGAGACGTAACTATGGCTACACCTTC.

This clonotype was detected many times. The CDR3 DNA sequence: TGCGCCAGCAGCTTGGGACTGTCTGGGGCCAACGTCCTGACTTTC. It translates to CASSLGLSGANVLTF. The rearrangement links TRBV5-1 to TRBJ2-6; the D is unclear. This CDR3 spans 15 amino acids. Germline V gene lookup returns CDR1 SGHRS and CDR2 YFSETQ. V was pared by 0 bases and J by 1 base, with 5 bases between.

This clonotype occurred a few times. The chain couples TRBV10-3 to TRBJ2-1, with D possibly being TRBD2 (5 bases). CDR3 size: 15 residues. Germline loops: CDR1 ENHRY, CDR2 SYGVKD. Trimming stripped 2 bases from V and 7 bases from J, with 15 bases between. CDR3 sequence (DNA): TGTGCCATCAGTGAGGTGGGAGCTGGAGAAAATGAGCAGTTCTTC. Translated: CAISEVGAGENEQFF.

This clonotype was seen repeatedly, ten times or more. The chain has TRBV5-4 and TRBJ1-1; 8 bases map to TRBD1. The CDR3 has 15 amino acids. The J segment lost 2 bases and the V segment lost 4 bases, leaving 7 bases of the junction unmatched. Germline values: CDR1 SGHNT, CDR2 YYREEE (reference sequence). The CDR3 sequence: CASSPSGGQNTEAFF. The CDR3 DNA sequence: TGTGCCAGCAGCCCATCAGGGGGCCAAAACACTGAAGCTTTCTTT.

CDR3 protein: CASSLDGAREQYF. In DNA, the CDR3 is TGCGCCAGCAGCTTGGACGGGGCGCGCGAGCAGTACTTC. The chain carries TRBV5-1 and TRBJ2-7; D may match TRBD1 or TRBD2 (5 bases each). CDR1 is SGHRS and CDR2 is YFSETQ in the germline V gene. CDR3 length: 13 residues. Trimming took off 0 bases at V and 6 bases at J, with 10 bases between the two ends.

The table lists this clonotype with many counts. The chain uses TRBV30 and TRBJ2-1; no clear D. Germline CDR1 is GTSNPN and CDR2 is SVGIG (reference sequence). Between the trimmed V and J ends, which lost 0 bases and 4 bases, there was a span of 16 bases. This CDR3 comprises 16 residues. In DNA form, the CDR3 reads TGTGCCTGGAGTGTACTCTCTATGAATACTTACAATGAGCAGTTCTTC. Its protein product is CAWSVLSMNTYNEQFF.

This clonotype was observed a handful of times. The genes are TRBV7-9 and TRBJ1-4; no firm D call. Trimming shortened V by 8 bases and J by 0 bases, and 10 bases separated the two germline ends. From germline, CDR1 is SEHNR and CDR2 FQNEAQ (reference sequence). The length of the CDR3 is 14 residues. The CDR3 coding sequence is TGTGCCAGCTCCTGGGCAGCAACTAATGAAAAACTGTTTTTT. It translates to CASSWAATNEKLFF.